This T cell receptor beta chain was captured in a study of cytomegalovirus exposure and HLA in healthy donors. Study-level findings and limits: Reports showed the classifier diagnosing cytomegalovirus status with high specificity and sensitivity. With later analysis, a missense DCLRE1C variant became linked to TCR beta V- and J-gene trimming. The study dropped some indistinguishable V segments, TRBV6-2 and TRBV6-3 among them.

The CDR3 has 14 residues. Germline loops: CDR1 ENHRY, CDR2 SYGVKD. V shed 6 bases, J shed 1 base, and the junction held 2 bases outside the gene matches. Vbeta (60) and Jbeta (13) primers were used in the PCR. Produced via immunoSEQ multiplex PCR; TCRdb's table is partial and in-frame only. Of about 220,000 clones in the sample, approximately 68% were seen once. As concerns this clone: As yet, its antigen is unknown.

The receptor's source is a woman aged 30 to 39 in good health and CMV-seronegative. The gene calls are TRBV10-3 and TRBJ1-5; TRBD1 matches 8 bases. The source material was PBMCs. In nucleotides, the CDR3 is TGTGCCATCAGCGGACAGGGAAGCAATCAGCCCCAGCATTTT. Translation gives CAISGQGSNQPQHF.